The 31 T cell receptor beta chains listed next were all sequenced from one sample in a study of blood T cells in healthy people across ages. Alongside a J-beta primer mix, a sample-barcoded 5' primer served in a second PCR lasting about 7 to 12 cycles. TCRdb re-derived calls from the 5' RACE reads in MiXCR, one entry per CDR3 protein. Altogether hundreds of thousands of distinct CDR3 sequences are present, less than 45% being singletons, with the ten largest covering 25% to 35%. The sample taken for sequencing was blood. These TCRs come from an elderly man in good health.

V gene TRBV20-1 combines with J gene TRBJ2-5, with D uncertain. Trimming took 2 bases from V and 2 from J, leaving 15 bases between them. The CDR3 has 15 amino acids. Germline V CDR1 and CDR2: DFQATT, SNEGSKA (reference sequence). For the CDR3, the DNA is TGCAGTGCTAGATCTCTCGACGGATTACAAGAGACCCAGTACTTC. It encodes CSARSLDGLQETQYF.

V is TRBV4-1 and J is TRBJ1-4, with 11 positions matching TRBD1. CDR1 is MGHRA and CDR2 is YSYEKL in the germline V gene. This CDR3 comprises 15 residues. V dropped 1 base and J dropped 7; count of bases not matched to a gene: 2. The CDR3 DNA sequence: TGCGCCAGCAGCCAAGCCGGGACAGGGGGTGAAAAACTGTTTTTT. Translation: CASSQAGTGGEKLFF.

Only a few counts were recorded for this clonotype. The chain combines TRBV10-3 with TRBJ1-1; 8 nucleotides align to TRBD1. The CDR3 runs 14 residues. V lost 6 bases, J lost 0 bases, and 3 bases stayed unmatched. Germline lookup yields CDR1 ENHRY and CDR2 SYGVKD. CDR3 protein: CAIRMTGVNTEAFF. The CDR3 DNA reads TGTGCCATCAGGATGACAGGGGTGAACACTGAAGCTTTCTTT.

This clonotype was observed a handful of times. V gene TRBV20-1 combines with J gene TRBJ2-1; tentative D call: TRBD1 (5 bases). The DNA end lines up better with TRBJ2-7; the J call may be wrong. CDR1 and CDR2 (germline): DFQATT, SNEGSKA (reference sequence). The CDR3 runs to 14 residues. As DNA, the CDR3 is TGCAGTGCTAGGGGCCTAGGGGCCTACAATGAGCAGTACTTC. Translated, it gives CSARGLGAYNEQYF.

This clonotype was picked up a small number of times. V usage is TRBV2 and J usage is TRBJ2-3; TRBD2 matches at 11 bases. Germline V lookup: CDR1 SNHLY, CDR2 FYNNEI. CDR3 length: 16 residues. J gave up 2 bases and V 6 bases, and 7 bases lay outside the gene matches. The CDR3 bases are TGTGCCAGCAGCACCCTAGCGGGGGGCCCCACAGATACGCAGTATTTT. It codes for CASSTLAGGPTDTQYF.

The rearrangement links TRBV7-2 to TRBJ2-7; the match to TRBD2 covers 12 bases. The J call may be in error: the DNA end matches TRBJ2-5 better. The length of the CDR3 is 18 residues. Germline V CDR1 and CDR2: SGHTA, FQGNSA. In nucleotides, the CDR3 is TGTGCCAGCAGCTTAGCGGGGCCTAGCGGGAGGGTCTCGGAGACCCAGTACTTC. This gives the protein CASSLAGPSGRVSETQYF.

The CDR3 DNA reads TGCGCCAGCAGCCCCACCCTAGCGGGAGGGGAGAATACGCAGTATTTT. Amino acid sequence: CASSPTLAGGENTQYF. V is TRBV5-1 and J is TRBJ2-3; 12 positions agree with TRBD2. Unmatched junction bases numbered 10, after V lost 4 bases and J lost 7 bases. There are 16 residues in the CDR3. Per the germline V gene, CDR1 is SGHRS and CDR2 is YFSETQ.

The V call is TRBV11-2, the J call TRBJ2-5; 11 bases map to TRBD2. Germline V gives CDR1 SGHAT, CDR2 FQNNGV. This CDR3 comprises 15 residues. Unmatched junction bases numbered 11, after V lost 3 bases and J lost 11 bases. The CDR3 nucleotides are TGTGCCAGCAGCTTTACTAGCGGGGGCCATAATGAGCAGTACTTC. It encodes CASSFTSGGHNEQYF.

V is TRBV7-2 and J is TRBJ1-2; 9 bases fit TRBD1. V lost 1 base and J lost 4; bases outside the gene matches: 4. Germline V lookup: CDR1 SGHTA, CDR2 FQGNSA. This CDR3 comprises 15 residues. CDR3 amino acids: CASSLGDRVVYGYTF. DNA for the CDR3: TGTGCCAGCAGCTTAGGGGACAGGGTGGTCTATGGCTACACCTTC.

This chain uses TRBV13 with TRBJ1-4; no clear D gene. Germline loops: CDR1 PRHDT, CDR2 FYEKMQ (reference sequence). The CDR3 runs to 13 residues. V shed 5 bases and J shed 8 bases, with 12 bases lying between them. CDR3 in amino acids: CASSPKGREKLFF. CDR3 nucleotides: TGTGCCAGCAGCCCTAAGGGTCGGGAAAAACTGTTTTTT.

This clonotype was detected ten times or more. The rearrangement joins TRBV29-1 to TRBJ2-7; D may be TRBD2 (6 bases). Trimming took off 1 base at V and 2 bases at J, with 15 bases between the two ends. CDR1 and CDR2 (germline): SQVTM, ANQGSEA. CDR3 length: 15 residues. The chain's CDR3 is CSVEGVQGGAYEQYF. CDR3 nucleotides: TGCAGCGTTGAAGGTGTTCAGGGAGGAGCCTACGAGCAGTACTTC.

This clonotype was seen more than once but under ten times. Just one base apart from a much larger clone, this may be a read error. The chain is built from TRBV28 and TRBJ2-4; 8 bases agree with TRBD1. After removal of 3 bases from V and 7 bases from J, the junction contained 2 bases not matched to a gene. This CDR3 contains 13 residues. Germline CDR1 reads MDHEN; CDR2 reads SYDVKM. The CDR3 loop reads CASSLTGANIQYF. The CDR3 coding sequence is TGTGCCAGCAGTTTGACAGGGGCGAACATTCAGTACTTC.

This rearrangement joins TRBV5-1 to TRBJ2-1, with TRBD1 matching over 9 bases. Trimming at V came to 2 bases and at J to 4 bases, leaving 4 bases not matched to a gene. Germline V gene data show CDR1 as SGHRS and CDR2 as YFSETQ. The CDR3 consists of 15 residues. CDR3 protein: CASSLTGGAYNEQFF. CDR3 nucleotide sequence: TGCGCCAGCAGCTTAACAGGGGGCGCGTACAATGAGCAGTTCTTC.

This clonotype was counted at least ten times. This chain connects TRBV28 to TRBJ2-7; TRBD1 matches at 9 bases. Germline V CDR1 and CDR2: MDHEN, SYDVKM. The CDR3 spans 13 residues. Trimming cost V 6 bases and J 3 bases; bases outside gene matches: 3. The DNA of the CDR3 is TGTGCCAGCAGACCGGGACAGGGCTACGAGCAGTACTTC. It specifies CASRPGQGYEQYF.

The chain uses TRBV7-2 and TRBJ2-5; TRBD2 matches 7 bases. The germline CDR1 and CDR2 sequences are SGHTA and FQGNSA. CDR3 size: 13 residues. V lost 5 bases to trimming and J lost 5 bases; unmatched junction nucleotides: 5. CDR3 amino acids: CASSVGRGETQYF. CDR3 bases: TGTGCCAGCAGCGTAGGGCGGGGGGAGACCCAGTACTTC. Together with reference TRBV7-2 and TRBJ2-5, the CDR3 gives the full variable domain: GAGVSQSPSNKVTEKGKDVELRCDPISGHTALYWYRQSLGQGLEFLIYFQGNSAPDKSGLPSDRFSAERTGGSVSTLTIQRTQQEDSAVYLCASSVGRGETQYFGPGTRLLVL.

The chain uses TRBV6-2 or TRBV6-3 and TRBJ2-3; D is perhaps TRBD2 (6 bases). Germline loops: CDR1 MNHEY, CDR2 SVGEGT. The CDR3 is 13 residues long. Trimming stripped 7 bases from V and 4 bases from J, with 12 bases between. The CDR3, as DNA: TGTGCCAGCATGGGAGGTTGGGCAGATACGCAGTATTTT. Translation: CASMGGWADTQYF.

This chain joins TRBV12-3 or TRBV12-4 and TRBJ2-1; 9 nucleotides agree with TRBD2. The J call is doubtful: the DNA matches TRBJ2-7 better. This CDR3 contains 15 residues. The CDR3 DNA reads as TGTGCCAGCAGTTTCAGGGCGGGGGGGGTCAATGAGCAGTACTTC. This sequence encodes CASSFRAGGVNEQYF.

This clonotype was observed a handful of times. The V call is TRBV6-1, the J call TRBJ2-4; the match to TRBD2 covers 12 bases. CDR1 and CDR2 (germline): MNHNS, SASEGT. This CDR3 is 16 amino acids long. V gave up 6 bases and J gave up 2 bases; unmatched junction bases: 5. This chain's CDR3 is CASSQTSGRTKNIQYF. CDR3 nucleotides: TGTGCCAGCAGCCAAACTAGCGGGAGGACCAAAAACATTCAGTACTTC.

This clonotype was picked up a small number of times. The rearrangement uses TRBV20-1 and TRBJ2-1; a possible D gene is TRBD1 (5 bases). The CDR3 is made up of 16 amino acids. Deletions cut 6 bases from V and 6 bases from J, with 24 bases between. The germline CDR1 and CDR2 sequences are DFQATT and SNEGSKA (reference sequence). CDR3 sequence: CSAQDRRSDSSNEQFF. The CDR3 nucleotides read TGCAGTGCCCAAGATCGTCGGTCTGACAGTTCCAATGAGCAGTTCTTC.

This rearrangement joins TRBV15 to TRBJ2-1; D may match TRBD1 or TRBD2 (5 bases each). The CDR3 length is 14 residues. The ends were cut back, 4 bases at V and 4 bases at J, with 11 bases in the middle. Germline V lookup: CDR1 LNHNV, CDR2 YYDKDF (reference sequence). In DNA form, the CDR3 reads TGTGCCACCAGCACCGGGACGAAGTACAATGAGCAGTTCTTC. Translation: CATSTGTKYNEQFF.

The chain couples TRBV27 to TRBJ1-6; a possible D gene is TRBD1 (5 bases). CDR1 and CDR2 (germline): MNHEY, SMNVEV (reference sequence). The CDR3 is 16 amino acids. The V gene lost 5 bases and the J gene lost 8 bases, with 19 bases spanning the gap. The CDR3 spells CASSDVVGTTYSPLHF. CDR3 coding DNA: TGTGCCAGCAGTGATGTAGTGGGGACCACTTATTCACCCCTCCACTTT.

V gene TRBV5-1 combines with J gene TRBJ1-1; 9 bases are a match to TRBD1. CDR1 and CDR2 from the germline V gene are SGHRS and YFSETQ. V trimming: 2 bases; J trimming: 3 bases; junction bases outside the gene matches: 5. CDR3 length: 15 residues. CDR3 sequence: CASSFSRTGDTEAFF. The CDR3 coding sequence is TGCGCCAGCAGCTTCTCCAGGACAGGGGACACTGAAGCTTTCTTT.

The chain uses TRBV7-2 and TRBJ2-7; the D call may be TRBD1 or TRBD2 (7 bases each). V was trimmed by 3 bases and J by 7 bases, leaving 13 bases between them. Germline V gives CDR1 SGHTA, CDR2 FQGNSA. The CDR3 runs to 13 residues. Here the CDR3 reads CASSFQGGDEQYF. The CDR3 nucleotides are TGTGCCAGCAGCTTCCAGGGGGGGGATGAGCAGTACTTC.

The chain combines TRBV9 with TRBJ1-6; D gene unclear. Germline-derived CDR1 and CDR2 are SGDLS and YYNGEE. V was clipped by 0 bases and J by 10 bases, with 11 bases between them. The CDR3 is 14 amino acids. CDR3 nucleotide sequence: TGTGCCAGCAGCGTAGGGATGAGGGAATCACCCCTCCACTTT. Amino acid sequence: CASSVGMRESPLHF.

The chain combines TRBV21-1 with TRBJ2-1; TRBD2, as called in the table, went unchecked against the DNA. TRBV21-1 constitutes a pseudogene. This CDR3 has 17 residues. CDR3 region: CASSKALGVAGPSGQFF. CDR3 DNA: TGTGCCAGCAGCAAAGCGCTCGGGGTAGCGGGGCCTTCGGGGCAGTTCTTC.

This chain links TRBV3-1 with TRBJ2-4; no clear D. The germline V and J ends were trimmed by 1 base and 7 bases, with 5 bases remaining between them. CDR1 and CDR2 from the germline V gene are LGHDT and YNNKEL (reference sequence). The length of the CDR3 is 12 residues. The CDR3 region has the DNA TGTGCCAGCAGCCAAGGGATCAACATTCAGTACTTC. Its translation is CASSQGINIQYF.

The V gene is TRBV11-2, the J gene TRBJ1-1; possibly TRBD1 for D (6 bases). V was clipped by 2 bases and J by 4 bases, with 8 bases between them. This CDR3 has 13 amino acids. Germline V CDR1 and CDR2: SGHAT, FQNNGV. CDR3 nucleotide sequence: TGTGCCAGCAGCTTATGGGGGGCCACTGAAGCTTTCTTT. This gives the protein CASSLWGATEAFF.

The sample holds a few counts of this clonotype. The V call is TRBV7-8, the J call TRBJ1-1; 8 bases are shared with TRBD1. Per the germline V gene, CDR1 is SGHVS and CDR2 is FQNEAQ. The CDR3 length is 20 residues. V shed 4 bases and J 0 bases; nucleotides not matched to a gene: 19. The CDR3 nucleotides read TGTGCCAGCAGCTCGGTATCGGGACAGGCTACGCTTTCTATGAACACTGAAGCTTTCTTT. Amino acid sequence: CASSSVSGQATLSMNTEAFF. The variable domain in full, with the rest retrieved from reference TRBV7-8 and TRBJ1-1, is GAGVSQSPRYKVAKRGQDVALRCDPISGHVSLFWYQQALGQGPEFLTYFQNEAQLDKSGLPSDRFFAERPEGSVSTLKIQRTQQEDSAVYLCASSSVSGQATLSMNTEAFFGQGTRLTVV.

The chain recombines TRBV6-2 or TRBV6-3 with TRBJ2-5, with TRBD1 matching 8 bases. The ends lost 2 bases at V and 0 bases at J; junction bases unmatched: 2. In germline, CDR1 is MNHEY, CDR2 SVGEGT. The CDR3 is made up of 15 amino acids. The CDR3 reads CASSYDRGNQETQYF. CDR3 coding DNA: TGTGCCAGCAGTTACGACAGGGGAAACCAAGAGACCCAGTACTTC.

The chain has TRBV5-8 and TRBJ2-7; 8 bases are a match to TRBD1. The J call is doubtful: the DNA matches TRBJ2-5 better. Germline V gene sequence: CDR1 SGHTS, CDR2 YDEGEE. The CDR3 covers 15 residues. CDR3 DNA sequence: TGTGCCAGCAGCCGATTGGACAGGGCTCGAGAGACCCAGTACTTC. As protein: CASSRLDRARETQYF.

This clonotype has just a few counts. V and J are TRBV7-3 and TRBJ2-3; D possibly corresponds to TRBD2 (6 bases). This CDR3 is built from 14 residues. V dropped 5 bases and J dropped 2 bases, with 11 bases sitting between them. Germline-derived CDR1 and CDR2 are SGHTA and FQGTGA. The CDR3 DNA reads TGTGCCAGCAGCGCGGGGAGCCCCACAGATACGCAGTATTTT. It encodes CASSAGSPTDTQYF.